The subject of this entry is one T cell receptor beta chain. The data stem from a study of Ad26.COV2.S vaccination and SARS-CoV-2 variants. Treatment described: about 20 received Ad26.COV2.S at low or high dose, single or two shots; several received placebo; per-sample allocation not given. Sampling happened 63 days after the first vaccine or placebo injection. Assay used: immunoSEQ multiplex PCR; TCRdb lists only in-frame clones, some missing. Of a few hundred thousand clones detected, more than 75% appear once; the ten largest clones hold about 4%. The CDR3 has 14 residues. Germline lookup yields CDR1 MNHEY and CDR2 SMNVEV (reference sequence). V shed 1 base and J shed 4 bases, with 9 bases lying between them.

This receptor was taken from a person between 18 and 60 years old who received the Ad26.COV2.S COVID-19 vaccine or a placebo. The sequences come from peripheral blood, collected in a trial of Ad26.COV2.S vaccine versus placebo. The chain joins TRBV27 to TRBJ2-3; the D is unclear. The CDR3 protein is CASSLLASSDTQYF. The DNA of the CDR3 is TGTGCCAGCAGTTTATTAGCTAGTTCAGATACGCAGTATTTT.